These 31 T cell receptor beta chains share one sample of origin, sequenced in a study of blood T cell repertoires in COVID-19. The data were produced by immunoSEQ multiplex PCR, yet TCRdb's version contains in-frame clones alone and is incomplete. Among just under 30,000 clones, 80% to 90% were seen once, and the ten largest hold more than 9%. Sequencing input: peripheral blood. All receptors derive from a human donor in a cohort sampled during active COVID-19.

V and J are TRBV7-8 and TRBJ2-7; D perhaps matches TRBD1 (7 bases). V shed 6 bases and J shed 4 bases, with 19 bases lying between them. CDR1 and CDR2 (germline): SGHVS, FQNEAQ. The CDR3 has 15 amino acids. CDR3 DNA sequence: TGTGCCAGCAGGTCGTCGGCAGGGGGGCAGTACGAGCAGTACTTC. It translates to CASRSSAGGQYEQYF.

This chain joins TRBV5-1 and TRBJ2-6; no reliable D call. Germline V gene lookup returns CDR1 SGHRS and CDR2 YFSETQ. Deletions cut 0 bases from V and 0 bases from J, with 7 bases between. The CDR3 spans 16 residues. In DNA, the CDR3 is TGCGCCAGCAGCTTGGCCCCAGGCTCTGGGGCCAACGTCCTGACTTTC. Protein sequence: CASSLAPGSGANVLTF.

The chain combines TRBV19 with TRBJ1-3; TRBD1 is a possible D gene (5 bases). Trimming stripped 4 bases from V and 2 bases from J, with 6 bases between. The germline CDR1 and CDR2 sequences are LNHDA and SQIVND (reference sequence). The CDR3 length is 13 residues. CDR3 sequence (DNA): TGTGCCAGTAGTACAGGGACTGGAAACACCATATATTTT. Its protein product is CASSTGTGNTIYF.

The rearrangement links TRBV9 to TRBJ2-1; 8 bases agree with TRBD2. Unmatched junction bases numbered 6, after V lost 3 bases and J lost 4 bases. The CDR3 contains 15 residues. Looked up from germline, CDR1 is SGDLS and CDR2 is YYNGEE. The CDR3 loop reads CASSDAGLEYNEQFF. The CDR3 DNA reads TGTGCCAGCAGCGACGCGGGACTAGAATACAATGAGCAGTTCTTC.

The rearrangement links TRBV19 to TRBJ2-5; TRBD2 matches 9 bases. After removal of 3 bases from V and 1 base from J, the junction contained 9 bases not matched to a gene. Per germline, CDR1 LNHDA and CDR2 SQIVND (reference sequence). The CDR3 length is 17 residues. This CDR3 reads CASSIPSGDAIQETQYF. The CDR3 DNA reads as TGTGCCAGTAGTATCCCTAGCGGGGATGCTATCCAAGAGACCCAGTACTTC.

J is TRBJ2-5 and V is TRBV15; possible D gene TRBD1, 6 bases. Germline CDR1 LNHNV, CDR2 YYDKDF (reference sequence). The length of the CDR3 is 13 residues. V was cut by 4 bases and J by 5 bases, with 11 bases left in between. The CDR3 DNA follows: TGTGCCACCAGCATAGGGCAGGGGGAGACCCAGTACTTC. Translating it yields CATSIGQGETQYF.

The chain joins TRBV10-3 to TRBJ2-7; perhaps TRBD2 as D (5 bases). This CDR3 region has 12 residues. Trimming shortened V by 5 bases and J by 5 bases, and 10 bases separated the two germline ends. The germline V gene encodes CDR1 ENHRY and CDR2 SYGVKD. This CDR3 reads CAISMEDHEQYF. In DNA form, the CDR3 reads TGTGCCATCAGTATGGAGGACCACGAGCAGTACTTC.

The J gene is TRBJ1-2, the V gene TRBV19; 8 nucleotides align to TRBD1. CDR1 is LNHDA, CDR2 SQIVND, per germline (reference sequence). CDR3 length: 16 residues. With V trimmed by 0 bases and J by 7 bases, 10 bases remained unmatched. DNA of the CDR3: TGTGCCAGTAGTATAGATCAGGACAGGGATCTTCCTGGCTACACCTTC. Translation: CASSIDQDRDLPGYTF.

The chain has TRBV6-5 and TRBJ2-2; D is possibly TRBD2 (6 bases). Germline assignment: CDR1 MNHEY and CDR2 SVGAGI. The CDR3 runs to 13 residues. Trimming left V 4 bases short and J 5 bases short, with 8 bases between. CDR3 in amino acids: CASSSGGTGELFF. DNA of the CDR3: TGTGCCAGCAGTTCCGGGGGAACCGGGGAGCTGTTTTTT.

The chain is built from TRBV5-4 and TRBJ2-3, with 8 bases fitting TRBD2. The CDR3 covers 16 residues. The germline CDR1 and CDR2 sequences are SGHNT and YYREEE (reference sequence). V was clipped by 1 base and J by 2 bases; unmatched bases: 6. The CDR3 region has the DNA TGTGCCAGCAGCTTGCTTAGCGGGGCGCTCACAGATACGCAGTATTTT. Residues: CASSLLSGALTDTQYF.

The V and J genes are TRBV19 and TRBJ1-5; a possible D gene is TRBD1 (6 bases). Germline V gives CDR1 LNHDA, CDR2 SQIVND (reference sequence). Trimming cost V 6 bases and J 6 bases, with 18 bases left between them. This CDR3 has 15 amino acids. The DNA for the CDR3 is TGTGCCAGTAGCCCCGATCCGGGGGGCGGTCAGCCCCAGCATTTT. It translates to CASSPDPGGGQPQHF.

The chain links TRBV4-1 to TRBJ1-2, with TRBD1 identical over 7 bases. V was clipped by 4 bases and J by 6 bases; unmatched bases: 11. Germline CDR1 and CDR2: MGHRA and YSYEKL. This CDR3 region has 15 residues. CDR3 in DNA: TGCGCCAGCAGCCTAAGGACAGGACACGTTGATGGCTACACCTTC. Translation: CASSLRTGHVDGYTF.

The V and J genes are TRBV3-1 (or the pseudogene TRBV3-2) and TRBJ2-5, with 8 positions matching TRBD1. V lost 6 bases and J lost 4; bases outside the gene matches: 4. Germline V gene data show CDR1 as LGHDT and CDR2 as YNNKEL (reference sequence). CDR3 size: 13 residues. The CDR3 protein is CASSRQGRETQYF. CDR3 sequence (DNA): TGTGCCAGCAGTCGACAGGGGAGAGAGACCCAGTACTTC.

The genes are TRBV5-4 and TRBJ1-3; a possible D gene is TRBD1 (5 bases). The ends were cut back, 3 bases at V and 0 bases at J, with 10 bases in the middle. The V gene's germline CDR1 is SGHNT and CDR2 YYREEE (reference sequence). CDR3 length: 15 amino acids. The CDR3 protein is CASSWTGVSGNTIYF. CDR3 sequence (DNA): TGTGCCAGCAGCTGGACGGGGGTCTCTGGAAACACCATATATTTT.

The chain employs TRBV3-1 (or the pseudogene TRBV3-2) and TRBJ1-4; TRBD1 agrees at 7 bases. The CDR3 contains 15 residues. Looked up from germline, CDR1 is LGHDT and CDR2 is YNNKEL (reference sequence). V lost 5 bases and J lost 3; bases outside the gene matches: 6. CDR3 DNA: TGTGCCAGCAGCAAAACCGGGACAGCTAATGAAAAACTGTTTTTT. Protein: CASSKTGTANEKLFF.

V gene TRBV5-4 combines with J gene TRBJ2-2; no definite D call. The germline CDR1 and CDR2 sequences are SGHNT and YYREEE (reference sequence). The ends were cut back, 1 base at V and 6 bases at J, with 10 bases in the middle. The length of the CDR3 is 14 residues. CDR3 nucleotides: TGTGCCAGCAGCTTGTATCGCGGATCCGGGGAGCTGTTTTTT. Translating it yields CASSLYRGSGELFF.

The chain couples TRBV19 to TRBJ1-2, with a tentative D call TRBD1 (5 bases). Per the germline V gene, CDR1 is LNHDA and CDR2 is SQIVND (reference sequence). The CDR3 runs to 13 residues. V dropped 8 bases and J dropped 8 bases, with 18 bases sitting between them. CDR3 nucleotide sequence: TGTGCCAGTCAACCCCGGGGGATGAGGGGCTACACCTTC. This sequence encodes CASQPRGMRGYTF.

The rearrangement joins TRBV6-4 to TRBJ2-1; D is perhaps TRBD1 (5 bases). This CDR3 comprises 15 residues. V shed 0 bases and J shed 8 bases, with 14 bases lying between them. Germline loops: CDR1 MRHNA, CDR2 SNTAGT. This CDR3 reads CASSDSGPPIYEQFF. DNA for the CDR3: TGTGCCAGCAGTGACTCGGGGCCCCCTATCTATGAGCAGTTCTTC.

The chain links TRBV6-5 to TRBJ2-2, with 10 nucleotides matching TRBD2. The germline gives CDR1 MNHEY, CDR2 SVGAGI. The CDR3 consists of 15 residues. V lost 7 bases, J lost 6 bases, and 8 bases stayed unmatched. In nucleotides, the CDR3 is TGTGCCAGCAAGGAGGGCAGCGGGGGGGCCGGGGAGCTGTTTTTT. This encodes CASKEGSGGAGELFF.

The chain has TRBV18 and TRBJ2-2; 7 positions match TRBD1. CDR3 length: 16 amino acids. Trimming took 1 base from V and 1 from J; bases not matched to a gene: 3. The V gene's germline CDR1 is KGHSH and CDR2 LQKENI. The chain's CDR3 is CASSPRTGLNTGELFF. CDR3 nucleotides: TGTGCCAGCTCACCACGGACAGGTTTGAACACCGGGGAGCTGTTTTTT. The full variable domain, in which reference TRBV18 and TRBJ2-2 provide the parts outside the CDR3, is NAGVMQNPRHLVRRRGQEARLRCSPMKGHSHVYWYRQLPEEGLKFMVYLQKENIIDESGMPKERFSAEFPKEGPSILRIQQVVRGDSAAYFCASSPRTGLNTGELFFGEGSRLTVL.

The chain couples TRBV19 to TRBJ2-7; no clear D. Between the trimmed V and J ends, which lost 1 base and 5 bases, there was a span of 9 bases. This CDR3 spans 13 amino acids. Germline V CDR1 and CDR2: LNHDA, SQIVND (reference sequence). The CDR3 region has the DNA TGTGCCAGTAGTATAGGGATCGGAGACGAGCAGTACTTC. As protein: CASSIGIGDEQYF.

The J gene is TRBJ2-7, the V gene TRBV6-1; 9 bases are shared with TRBD1. This CDR3 is 15 amino acids long. V shed 1 base and J 3 bases; nucleotides not matched to a gene: 4. Looked up from germline, CDR1 is MNHNS and CDR2 is SASEGT. The chain's CDR3 is CASSEGAGQGYEQYF. CDR3 bases: TGTGCCAGCAGTGAAGGAGCGGGACAGGGCTACGAGCAGTACTTC.

J is TRBJ2-5 and V is TRBV2, with a possible D match to TRBD1 (5 bases). Germline V gene sequence: CDR1 SNHLY, CDR2 FYNNEI. The CDR3 loop spans 16 amino acids. V gave up 3 bases and J gave up 2 bases, with 16 bases separating them. The CDR3 reads CASSDRPARVQETQYF. In nucleotides, the CDR3 is TGTGCCAGCAGTGATCGACCCGCCAGGGTTCAAGAGACCCAGTACTTC. Full variable domain (rest looked up from reference TRBV2 and TRBJ2-5): EPEVTQTPSHQVTQMGQEVILRCVPISNHLYFYWYRQILGQKVEFLVSFYNNEISEKSEIFDDQFSVERPDGSNFTLKIRSTKLEDSAMYFCASSDRPARVQETQYFGPGTRLLVL.

This clone was seen once. CDR3 sequence (DNA): TGTGCCAGCAGTTTAAGCAGGGACAATGAGCAGTTCTTC. This codes for CASSLSRDNEQFF. This chain links TRBV28 with TRBJ2-1, with D perhaps TRBD1 (5 bases). The V and J ends lost 2 bases and 5 bases respectively, with 7 bases between them. The CDR3 is 13 amino acids. Germline V gene lookup returns CDR1 MDHEN and CDR2 SYDVKM. Supplemented by reference TRBV28 and TRBJ2-1, the full variable domain reads DVKVTQSSRYLVKRTGEKVFLECVQDMDHENMFWYRQDPGLGLRLIYFSYDVKMKEKGDIPEGYSVSREKKERFSLILESASTNQTSMYLCASSLSRDNEQFFGPGTRLTVL.

The chain joins TRBV7-2 to TRBJ2-7; perhaps TRBD1 as D (5 bases). The germline V and J ends were trimmed by 5 bases and 2 bases, with 25 bases remaining between them. The CDR3 sequence is 18 residues long. CDR1 is SGHTA, CDR2 FQGNSA, per germline. The CDR3 spells CASSLPTRTRQGAYEQYF. The CDR3 DNA sequence: TGTGCCAGCAGCCTCCCCACCCGAACAAGGCAAGGGGCCTACGAGCAGTACTTC.

J is TRBJ2-7 and V is TRBV20-1, with TRBD2 matching over 9 bases. Per the germline V gene, CDR1 is DFQATT and CDR2 is SNEGSKA (reference sequence). V was clipped by 3 bases and J by 7 bases; unmatched bases: 10. The CDR3 runs 14 residues. CDR3 amino acids: CSASYGGGAQEQYF. CDR3 nucleotides: TGCAGTGCTAGTTACGGCGGGGGGGCCCAGGAGCAGTACTTC.

The V gene is TRBV15, the J gene TRBJ2-7, with D hard to call. Trimming took off 5 bases at V and 5 bases at J, with 10 bases between the two ends. Per germline, CDR1 LNHNV and CDR2 YYDKDF (reference sequence). The CDR3 has 12 amino acids. Written as DNA, the CDR3 is TGTGCCACCAGCCGGAGTCCGGACGAGCAGTACTTC. Residues: CATSRSPDEQYF.

V is TRBV6-5 and J is TRBJ2-7, with 10 nucleotides matching TRBD1. The CDR3 is made up of 14 amino acids. Looked up from germline, CDR1 is MNHEY and CDR2 is SVGAGI. V lost 7 bases, J lost 7 bases, and 10 bases stayed unmatched. CDR3 in DNA: TGTGCCAGCAATATTGACAGGGGGCGCCGAGAGCAGTACTTC. Translation gives CASNIDRGRREQYF.

This clone was seen just once. V is TRBV6-2 or TRBV6-3 and J is TRBJ2-1, with D unclear. The CDR3 contains 14 residues. V was clipped by 5 bases and J by 0 bases, with 8 bases between them. Looked up from germline, CDR1 is MNHEY and CDR2 is SVGEGT. CDR3 nucleotides: TGTGCCAGCAGTGGCGGAAGCTCCTACAATGAGCAGTTCTTC. It specifies CASSGGSSYNEQFF.

The rearrangement links TRBV11-2 to TRBJ1-2; D uncertain. Trimming took off 5 bases at V and 4 bases at J, with 11 bases between the two ends. The CDR3 loop spans 13 amino acids. Germline V CDR1 and CDR2: SGHAT, FQNNGV. This CDR3 reads CASSPAGFYGYTF. CDR3 DNA: TGTGCCAGCAGCCCTGCGGGGTTCTATGGCTACACCTTC.

The rearrangement links TRBV18 to TRBJ1-4, with D unclear. V lost 1 base and J 6 bases, leaving 9 bases between the germline ends. The CDR3 totals 14 residues. Germline values: CDR1 KGHSH, CDR2 LQKENI. For the CDR3, the DNA is TGTGCCAGCTCACCACGGGCTCCCCATGAAAAACTGTTTTTT. Translation: CASSPRAPHEKLFF.